Shown below are 31 T cell receptor beta chains from a single sample sequenced in a study of blood T cell repertoires in COVID-19. TCRdb keeps only in-frame clones here, not all; method: immunoSEQ multiplex PCR. Of about 250,000 clones listed, about 80% are singletons. Sequenced input: peripheral blood. The receptors were sampled from a man older than 75 with acute or convalescent COVID-19.

This chain connects TRBV27 to TRBJ2-7; D uncertain. Looked up from germline, CDR1 is MNHEY and CDR2 is SMNVEV (reference sequence). CDR3 length equals 17 residues. The V end lost 5 bases, the J end lost 0 bases, and 20 bases lay between the germline ends. CDR3 region: CASSTLLKLSPSYEQYF. CDR3 nucleotide sequence: TGTGCCAGCAGTACGCTTCTGAAACTTTCCCCCTCCTACGAGCAGTACTTC.

This chain connects TRBV18 to TRBJ2-6, with D unresolved. V was pared by 3 bases and J by 11 bases, with 8 bases between. The CDR3 loop spans 12 amino acids. Germline CDR1 and CDR2: KGHSH and LQKENI. The CDR3 DNA follows: TGTGCCAGCTCACCGAATCGGGACGTCCTGACTTTC. Translated, it gives CASSPNRDVLTF.

The V and J genes are TRBV30 and TRBJ1-1; 9 bases match TRBD1. The CDR3 is 16 residues long. From germline, CDR1 is GTSNPN and CDR2 SVGIG (reference sequence). Trimming took 5 bases from V and 0 from J; bases not matched to a gene: 10. The DNA of the CDR3 is TGTGCCTGGGCGGGGGACAGGGCACCCATGAACACTGAAGCTTTCTTT. It is translated as CAWAGDRAPMNTEAFF. The variable domain in full, completed from reference TRBV30 and TRBJ1-1, reads SQTIHQWPATLVQPVGSPLSLECTVEGTSNPNLYWYRQAAGRGLQLLFYSVGIGQISSEVPQNLSASRPQDRQFILSSKKLLLSDSGFYLCAWAGDRAPMNTEAFFGQGTRLTVV.

The rearrangement joins TRBV7-2 to TRBJ1-5; TRBD1 agrees at 11 bases. V was clipped by 2 bases and J by 6 bases; unmatched bases: 9. This CDR3 is built from 17 residues. Germline V gene sequence: CDR1 SGHTA, CDR2 FQGNSA. Written as DNA, the CDR3 is TGTGCCAGCAGCTTATCCTGGACAGGGGGCGCGGGTCAGCCCCAGCATTTT. Residues: CASSLSWTGGAGQPQHF. Supplemented by reference TRBV7-2 and TRBJ1-5, the full variable domain reads GAGVSQSPSNKVTEKGKDVELRCDPISGHTALYWYRQSLGQGLEFLIYFQGNSAPDKSGLPSDRFSAERTGGSVSTLTIQRTQQEDSAVYLCASSLSWTGGAGQPQHFGDGTRLSIL.

The J gene is TRBJ1-1, the V gene TRBV5-1; weak D call: TRBD1 (6 bases). Germline V lookup: CDR1 SGHRS, CDR2 YFSETQ. The CDR3 loop spans 16 amino acids. Trimming stripped 4 bases from V and 1 base from J, with 17 bases between. CDR3 amino acids: CASSPPGHLRNTEAFF. In DNA, the CDR3 is TGCGCCAGCAGCCCGCCGGGACATCTTAGGAACACTGAAGCTTTCTTT.

V is TRBV2 and J is TRBJ1-5, with a possible D match to TRBD1 (5 bases). The V and J ends lost 10 bases and 0 bases respectively, with 7 bases between them. Germline CDR1 SNHLY, CDR2 FYNNEI. This CDR3 has 12 residues. CDR3: CATQGSNQPQHF. CDR3 in DNA: TGTGCCACTCAGGGTAGCAATCAGCCCCAGCATTTT. Combining the CDR3 with reference TRBV2 and TRBJ1-5 gives the whole variable domain EPEVTQTPSHQVTQMGQEVILRCVPISNHLYFYWYRQILGQKVEFLVSFYNNEISEKSEIFDDQFSVERPDGSNFTLKIRSTKLEDSAMYFCATQGSNQPQHFGDGTRLSIL.

The chain links TRBV6-5 to TRBJ1-2, with 10 bases that match TRBD1. The CDR3 is made up of 13 amino acids. Germline V CDR1 and CDR2: MNHEY, SVGAGI. V was clipped by 6 bases and J by 5 bases; unmatched bases: 3. In nucleotides, the CDR3 is TGTGCCAGCAGCTCGGGACAGGGGTATGGCTACACCTTC. Protein: CASSSGQGYGYTF.

Comments on this clone: The sample holds other DNA sequences that translate to the same CDR3. The genes are TRBV7-9 and TRBJ2-7, with 9 bases that match TRBD1. The length of the CDR3 is 14 residues. In germline, CDR1 is SEHNR, CDR2 FQNEAQ (reference sequence). J lost 2 bases, V lost 3 bases, and 2 bases had no gene match. The CDR3 nucleotides read TGTGCCAGCAGCTTGGGACAGGGTACCTACGAGCAGTACTTC. It codes for CASSLGQGTYEQYF.

This rearrangement joins TRBV9 to TRBJ1-1, with 11 bases fitting TRBD1. With V trimmed by 3 bases and J by 4 bases, 5 bases remained unmatched. The CDR3 contains 15 residues. Looked up from germline, CDR1 is SGDLS and CDR2 is YYNGEE. The DNA for the CDR3 is TGTGCCAGCAGCGCTAGGGACAGGGGGAGCACTGAAGCTTTCTTT. It codes for CASSARDRGSTEAFF.

V and J are TRBV29-1 and TRBJ2-2, with 12 bases fitting TRBD1. This CDR3 is 16 amino acids long. Trimming took 3 bases from V and 6 from J; bases not matched to a gene: 8. Germline V gene data show CDR1 as SQVTM and CDR2 as ANQGSEA. CDR3 bases: TGCAGCGTTGACCGACCGGGACAGGGGGCGTCCGGGGAGCTGTTTTTT. Its protein is CSVDRPGQGASGELFF.

V and J are TRBV24-1 and TRBJ2-2; TRBD2 matches at 8 bases. The germline V gene encodes CDR1 KGHDR and CDR2 SFDVKD. The CDR3 is 19 residues long. Trimming cost V 0 bases and J 5 bases; bases outside gene matches: 13. The CDR3: CATSDLSSGVTSGTGELFF. CDR3 DNA sequence: TGTGCCACCAGTGATTTGAGTAGCGGGGTGACCTCAGGGACCGGGGAGCTGTTTTTT.

This chain connects TRBV28 to TRBJ1-5, with TRBD1 matching 7 bases. This CDR3 has 15 residues. The ends lost 5 bases at V and 0 bases at J; junction bases unmatched: 4. Germline CDR1 and CDR2: MDHEN and SYDVKM. In nucleotides, the CDR3 is TGTGCCAGCAGTGGGGACAGAAGTAGCAATCAGCCCCAGCATTTT. It yields the protein CASSGDRSSNQPQHF.

The J gene is TRBJ2-1, the V gene TRBV19; TRBD2 aligns across 12 bases. The CDR3 spans 16 residues. Trimming removed 1 base from V and 5 bases from J; junction bases left unmatched: 3. Germline loops: CDR1 LNHDA, CDR2 SQIVND (reference sequence). The CDR3 is CASSIGTSGKNNEQFF. CDR3 coding DNA: TGTGCCAGTAGTATAGGGACTAGCGGGAAGAACAATGAGCAGTTCTTC.

The chain carries TRBV18 and TRBJ2-5; D is ambiguous. This CDR3 comprises 14 residues. Trimming pared 2 bases from V and 2 bases from J, leaving 9 bases between. Germline assignment: CDR1 KGHSH and CDR2 LQKENI. The CDR3, as DNA: TGTGCCAGCTCACCAGGGCGCAAACAAGAGACCCAGTACTTC. Its translation is CASSPGRKQETQYF. Looking up the rest from reference TRBV18 and TRBJ2-5 gives the full variable domain: NAGVMQNPRHLVRRRGQEARLRCSPMKGHSHVYWYRQLPEEGLKFMVYLQKENIIDESGMPKERFSAEFPKEGPSILRIQQVVRGDSAAYFCASSPGRKQETQYFGPGTRLLVL.

The rearrangement uses TRBV28 and TRBJ1-1, with D unclear. The V end was cut by 3 bases, the J end by 1 base, with 6 bases between. This CDR3 contains 13 residues. Germline V gene lookup returns CDR1 MDHEN and CDR2 SYDVKM. CDR3 nucleotides: TGTGCCAGCAGTTTTCGGAGGAACACTGAAGCTTTCTTT. Protein sequence: CASSFRRNTEAFF. The variable domain in full, with the rest retrieved from reference TRBV28 and TRBJ1-1, is DVKVTQSSRYLVKRTGEKVFLECVQDMDHENMFWYRQDPGLGLRLIYFSYDVKMKEKGDIPEGYSVSREKKERFSLILESASTNQTSMYLCASSFRRNTEAFFGQGTRLTVV.

V and J are TRBV15 and TRBJ2-7; TRBD1 agrees at 9 bases. V shed 0 bases, J shed 3 bases, and the junction held 18 bases outside the gene matches. CDR3 length: 20 amino acids. The germline V gene encodes CDR1 LNHNV and CDR2 YYDKDF (reference sequence). The CDR3 reads CATSRDYPGQGKGNHYEQYF. The CDR3 nucleotides read TGTGCCACCAGCAGAGATTATCCCGGACAGGGGAAGGGGAACCACTACGAGCAGTACTTC.

The genes are TRBV6-5 and TRBJ2-4; D perhaps matches TRBD2 (5 bases). The V gene lost 4 bases and the J gene lost 1 base, with 14 bases spanning the gap. The CDR3 has 16 residues. CDR1 is MNHEY and CDR2 is SVGAGI in the germline V gene. This CDR3 is CASSSRVRGAKNIQYF. DNA of the CDR3: TGTGCCAGCAGTTCCCGGGTCCGCGGGGCCAAAAACATTCAGTACTTC.

This sequence joins TRBV7-9 and TRBJ2-5; perhaps TRBD1 as D (5 bases). The germline V gene has CDR1 SEHNR and CDR2 FQNEAQ (reference sequence). V was clipped by 3 bases and J by 4 bases, with 12 bases between them. The CDR3 covers 14 residues. This CDR3 is CASSFRTQRETQYF. In DNA, the CDR3 is TGTGCCAGCAGCTTCAGGACACAGCGAGAGACCCAGTACTTC.

This clone was found a few times. CDR3: CASSFRPQAQPQHF. CDR3 nucleotide sequence: TGTGCCAGCAGCTTTAGACCACAGGCTCAGCCCCAGCATTTT. This chain connects TRBV7-8 to TRBJ1-5; TRBD1 might be the D (5 bases). CDR3 length equals 14 residues. Germline CDR1 SGHVS, CDR2 FQNEAQ. Trimming left V 3 bases short and J 6 bases short, with 12 bases between.

The sample holds a few counts of this clone. The junction shows a germline mismatch at one end, possibly a read error. This chain uses TRBV6-6 with TRBJ1-2, with 9 nucleotides matching TRBD1. Germline loops: CDR1 MNHNY, CDR2 SVGAGI (reference sequence). The CDR3 extends over 14 amino acids. CDR3 protein: CASIYAQGAGGYTF. The CDR3 coding sequence is TGTGCCAGCATTTACGCACAGGGGGCGGGAGGCTACACCTTC.

This clone was recorded once. The chain uses TRBV5-1 and TRBJ1-2; 8 nucleotides match TRBD1. This CDR3 has 17 residues. J gave up 4 bases and V 0 bases, and 11 bases lay outside the gene matches. Germline CDR1 and CDR2: SGHRS and YFSETQ. CDR3 region: CASSLAGQGAGSYGYTF. The CDR3 bases are TGCGCCAGCAGCTTGGCCGGACAGGGCGCAGGGTCCTATGGCTACACCTTC.

The table lists this clone with a few counts. V usage is TRBV12-2 and J usage is TRBJ1-6; whether TRBD1, the table's D call, matches the DNA was not checked. TRBV12-2 represents a pseudogene. The length of the CDR3 is 19 residues. The CDR3 sequence: CASRLALRGQGTRNSPLHF. In nucleotides, the CDR3 is TGTGCAAGTCGCTTAGCGCTGAGGGGACAGGGGACGCGGAATTCACCCCTCCACTTT.

The chain is built from TRBV30 and TRBJ1-5; D is uncertain. The CDR3 runs to 13 residues. V was pared by 0 bases and J by 4 bases, with 7 bases between. Germline V CDR1 and CDR2: GTSNPN, SVGIG (reference sequence). The CDR3 sequence is CAWSVRRNQPQHF. DNA for the CDR3: TGTGCCTGGAGTGTACGTCGGAATCAGCCCCAGCATTTT.

The chain has TRBV19 and TRBJ2-7; 12 positions agree with TRBD1. The CDR3 loop spans 15 amino acids. Looked up from germline, CDR1 is LNHDA and CDR2 is SQIVND (reference sequence). Losses at the gene ends were 5 bases for V and 2 bases for J; bases not matched to a gene: 4. CDR3 DNA: TGTGCCAGTAGTCGGGACAGGGGGCTTCCCTACGAGCAGTACTTC. Protein sequence: CASSRDRGLPYEQYF.

This sequence joins TRBV28 and TRBJ2-7; 10 positions agree with TRBD1. The V gene's germline CDR1 is MDHEN and CDR2 SYDVKM. J lost 6 bases, V lost 6 bases, and 8 bases had no gene match. The CDR3 loop spans 14 amino acids. CDR3 nucleotides: TGTGCCAGCAGCCCCGGACAGGGGGTACGCGAGCAGTACTTC. Amino acid sequence: CASSPGQGVREQYF.

The chain is built from TRBV4-2 and TRBJ1-3; 7 bases fit TRBD1. V was pared by 2 bases and J by 4 bases, with 11 bases of the junction left unmatched. Germline lookup yields CDR1 LGHNA and CDR2 YNFKEQ. The CDR3 runs 17 residues. The CDR3 reads CASSQYTTGASGNTIYF. The CDR3, as DNA: TGTGCCAGCAGCCAATATACTACAGGGGCATCAGGAAACACCATATATTTT.

CDR3 amino acids: CAWNQVGGGEQYF. In nucleotides, the CDR3 is TGTGCCTGGAACCAGGTCGGCGGGGGTGAGCAGTACTTC. The chain has TRBV30 and TRBJ2-7; 7 bases map to TRBD2. Germline V lookup: CDR1 GTSNPN, CDR2 SVGIG (reference sequence). With 4 bases clipped from V and 7 bases from J, the junction kept 10 bases outside the gene matches. The CDR3 has 13 residues.

The rearrangement joins TRBV4-1 to TRBJ1-1; possible D gene TRBD1, 5 bases. With 3 bases removed from V and 4 bases from J, the gap between germline ends came to 21 bases. The CDR3 loop spans 17 amino acids. Germline assignment: CDR1 MGHRA and CDR2 YSYEKL. The CDR3 nucleotides read TGCGCCAGCAGCCACGCTACCTTCAGGGATTTGGGCACTGAAGCTTTCTTT. Its translation: CASSHATFRDLGTEAFF.

The sample holds a few counts of this clone. The rearrangement uses TRBV5-1 and TRBJ1-4; 12 positions agree with TRBD1. Germline lookup yields CDR1 SGHRS and CDR2 YFSETQ. The V and J ends lost 4 bases and 3 bases, in that order; junction bases with no gene match: 16. CDR3 length: 20 amino acids. CDR3 DNA: TGCGCCAGCAGCCTAACCCCTCCCGGGACAGGGGGCATGTCTAATGAAAAACTGTTTTTT. It is translated as CASSLTPPGTGGMSNEKLFF.

This rearrangement joins TRBV10-3 to TRBJ2-7; 7 positions agree with TRBD1. J lost 6 bases, V lost 11 bases, and 7 bases had no gene match. The V gene's germline CDR1 is ENHRY and CDR2 SYGVKD. The CDR3 contains 11 residues. The CDR3 DNA follows: TGTGCCTCCAACAGGGGTGGCGAGCAGTACTTC. Amino acids: CASNRGGEQYF.

Ten or more counts support this clone. The V gene is TRBV5-7, the J gene TRBJ1-2; 8 bases match TRBD1. TRBV5-7 is an open reading frame, and its role is uncertain. This CDR3 comprises 13 residues. Trimming cost V 3 bases and J 9 bases; bases outside gene matches: 7. This CDR3 is CASSYSGGVCYTF. As DNA, the CDR3 is TGTGCCAGCAGCTATTCAGGGGGCGTGTGCTACACCTTC.